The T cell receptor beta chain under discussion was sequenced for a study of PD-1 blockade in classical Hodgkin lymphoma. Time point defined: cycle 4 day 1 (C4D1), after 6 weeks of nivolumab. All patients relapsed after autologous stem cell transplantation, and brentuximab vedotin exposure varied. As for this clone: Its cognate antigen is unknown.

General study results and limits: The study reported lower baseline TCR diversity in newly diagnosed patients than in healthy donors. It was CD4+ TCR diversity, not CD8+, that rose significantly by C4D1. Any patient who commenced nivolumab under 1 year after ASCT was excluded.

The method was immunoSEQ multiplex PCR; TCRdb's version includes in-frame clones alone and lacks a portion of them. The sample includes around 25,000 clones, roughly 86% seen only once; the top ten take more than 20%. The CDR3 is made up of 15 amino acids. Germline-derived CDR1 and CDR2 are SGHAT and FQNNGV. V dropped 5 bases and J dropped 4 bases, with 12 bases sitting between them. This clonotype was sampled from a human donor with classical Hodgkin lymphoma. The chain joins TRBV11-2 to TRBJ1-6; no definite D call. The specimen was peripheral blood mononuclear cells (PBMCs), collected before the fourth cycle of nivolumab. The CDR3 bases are TGTGCCAGCAGCGCCAAGATCGAATATAATTCACCCCTCCACTTT. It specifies CASSAKIEYNSPLHF.